A single sample is the source of the 24 T cell receptor beta chains below, sequenced in a study of shared clonotypes between healthy human individuals (dated by TCRdb to about 2020). The library was produced with the immunoSEQ multiplex PCR assay. TCRdb carries this immuneACCESS record with in-frame sequences only. Its versions omit some clonotypes, under half of them owing to an unresolved V gene in the studies checked, with the rest unexplained. In this sample the table shows about 480,000 clones, more than 65% of which occur a single time. Roughly 13% of the sample rests with the top ten. Sequenced sample: PBMCs. The receptors here all came from a woman aged 40-49 years in good health. Some clones in this sample may be carry-over from other donors' samples.

The chain uses TRBV7-3 and TRBJ2-2; 10 nucleotides agree with TRBD2. The CDR3 covers 14 residues. V lost 5 bases, J lost 5 bases, and 2 bases stayed unmatched. Per the germline V gene, CDR1 is SGHTA and CDR2 is FQGTGA. Here the CDR3 DNA reads TGTGCCAGCAGCCTAGCGGGAGATACCGGGGAGCTGTTTTTT. It yields the protein CASSLAGDTGELFF.

This chain uses TRBV5-6 with TRBJ1-2, with D perhaps TRBD1 (6 bases). Germline assignment: CDR1 SGHDT and CDR2 YYEEEE. Trimming took off 4 bases at V and 5 bases at J, with 18 bases between the two ends. This CDR3 is built from 15 residues. CDR3 amino acids: CASSHGQPEIYGYTF. CDR3 bases: TGTGCCAGCAGCCACGGACAGCCCGAGATTTATGGCTACACCTTC.

The chain uses TRBV5-1 and TRBJ1-4; the D gene is possibly TRBD1 (6 bases). The V gene's germline CDR1 is SGHRS and CDR2 YFSETQ. This CDR3 contains 15 residues. The ends were cut back, 0 bases at V and 5 bases at J, with 11 bases in the middle. For the CDR3, the DNA is TGCGCCAGCAGCTTGGTCGGGACACGGAATGAAAAACTGTTTTTT. Amino acid sequence: CASSLVGTRNEKLFF.

The V call is TRBV11-2, the J call TRBJ2-1; 8 nucleotides align to TRBD2. There are 14 residues in the CDR3. The V and J ends lost 2 bases and 8 bases, in that order; junction bases with no gene match: 5. Germline V gene lookup returns CDR1 SGHAT and CDR2 FQNNGV. The CDR3 loop reads CASSLIAGLDEQFF. The CDR3 DNA reads as TGTGCCAGCAGCTTAATAGCGGGATTGGATGAGCAGTTCTTC.

The rearrangement joins TRBV27 to TRBJ2-5; 7 bases are shared with TRBD2. The germline gives CDR1 MNHEY, CDR2 SMNVEV (reference sequence). This CDR3 has 15 residues. Trimming removed 5 bases from V and 4 bases from J; junction bases left unmatched: 10. CDR3: CASSRSRTRRETQYF. CDR3 sequence (DNA): TGTGCCAGCAGTCGTAGCCGGACTAGAAGAGAGACCCAGTACTTC.

The sample holds a few counts of this clone. V and J are TRBV27 and TRBJ1-1, with D possibly matching TRBD1 (5 bases). This CDR3 is 15 amino acids long. V was trimmed by 5 bases and J by 1 base, leaving 14 bases between them. Germline V gene lookup returns CDR1 MNHEY and CDR2 SMNVEV (reference sequence). The CDR3 region has the DNA TGTGCCAGCAGTGGAAGATCGACAGCGAACACTGAAGCTTTCTTT. Residues: CASSGRSTANTEAFF.

J is TRBJ1-1 and V is TRBV5-1, with D perhaps TRBD1 (5 bases). Per germline, CDR1 SGHRS and CDR2 YFSETQ. This CDR3 is built from 12 residues. V lost 2 bases and J lost 3, with 5 bases in between. The CDR3 spells CASSLGDTEAFF. CDR3 DNA: TGCGCCAGCAGCTTAGGGGACACTGAAGCTTTCTTT.

The J gene is TRBJ2-2, the V gene TRBV5-4; 14 positions agree with TRBD2. CDR3 length: 18 amino acids. V lost 4 bases and J lost 3; bases outside the gene matches: 8. The germline gives CDR1 SGHNT, CDR2 YYREEE (reference sequence). This chain's CDR3 is CASSPGLAGAADTGELFF. Here the CDR3 DNA reads TGTGCCAGCAGCCCGGGACTAGCGGGAGCCGCGGACACCGGGGAGCTGTTTTTT.

This clone has just a few counts. The chain couples TRBV6-5 to TRBJ2-7, with no clear D. Germline V gives CDR1 MNHEY, CDR2 SVGAGI. Between the trimmed V and J ends, which lost 6 bases and 2 bases, there was a span of 14 bases. CDR3 length: 14 residues. This CDR3 is CASRVSTATYEQYF. The CDR3 nucleotides are TGTGCCAGCAGGGTATCGACTGCGACCTACGAGCAGTACTTC.

The rearrangement uses TRBV5-1 and TRBJ1-4, with D perhaps TRBD1 (5 bases). CDR1 and CDR2 (germline): SGHRS, YFSETQ. Deletions cut 4 bases from V and 7 bases from J, with 17 bases between. This CDR3 comprises 15 residues. The CDR3 loop reads CASSGTGSRGEKLFF. The CDR3 DNA reads as TGCGCCAGCAGCGGCACGGGATCTAGGGGTGAAAAACTGTTTTTT.

The rearrangement uses TRBV4-1 and TRBJ1-1, with no clear D. Trimming removed 6 bases from V and 2 bases from J, with 10 bases in between. CDR3 size: 13 residues. Germline V lookup: CDR1 MGHRA, CDR2 YSYEKL. DNA for the CDR3: TGCGCCAGCAGAAGTACAGCAAACACTGAAGCTTTCTTT. Translation: CASRSTANTEAFF.

The chain couples TRBV7-7 to TRBJ1-2; maybe TRBD1 (6 bases). Trimming shortened V by 5 bases and J by 8 bases, and 15 bases separated the two germline ends. Per germline, CDR1 SSHAT and CDR2 FNYEAQ (reference sequence). The CDR3 runs 13 residues. CDR3 DNA sequence: TGTGCCAGCAGCCGAGAGGGGGGTGAAGGCTACACCTTC. This encodes CASSREGGEGYTF.

In this sample, this clone turned up once. V gene TRBV5-8 combines with J gene TRBJ2-1, with TRBD2 matching 7 bases. The V gene end was trimmed by 3 bases and the J gene end by 4 bases; junction bases not matched to a gene: 13. CDR1 SGHTS and CDR2 YDEGEE come from the germline V gene. CDR3 length: 17 amino acids. CDR3 bases: TGTGCCAGCAGCTCCACTAGCGCGTCGCAGAAATACAATGAGCAGTTCTTC. It codes for CASSSTSASQKYNEQFF.

The CDR3 sequence is CASSLGGWGTSVDTQYF. The CDR3, as DNA: TGTGCCAGCAGCCTCGGCGGGTGGGGGACCAGCGTGGATACGCAGTATTTT. The V gene is TRBV4-2, the J gene TRBJ2-3; D might be TRBD1 or TRBD2, each matching 5 bases. This CDR3 has 17 amino acids. Trimming left V 4 bases short and J 6 bases short, with 23 bases between. Germline V CDR1 and CDR2: LGHNA, YNFKEQ.

This clone occurred once. The chain carries TRBV9 and TRBJ2-4; 8 bases line up with TRBD2. The CDR3 loop spans 14 amino acids. Germline V CDR1 and CDR2: SGDLS, YYNGEE. V trimming: 0 bases; J trimming: 6 bases; junction bases outside the gene matches: 2. CDR3 sequence (DNA): TGTGCCAGCAGCGTAGGGGGACTAGGAAACATTCAGTACTTC. Translation: CASSVGGLGNIQYF.

The J gene is TRBJ2-2, the V gene TRBV19; a weak D match, TRBD2 (6 bases). The V end was cut by 0 bases, the J end by 6 bases, with 11 bases between. CDR3 length: 15 residues. The germline gives CDR1 LNHDA, CDR2 SQIVND (reference sequence). CDR3 residues: CASSIDGWGAGELFF. CDR3 nucleotide sequence: TGTGCCAGTAGTATAGATGGTTGGGGGGCCGGGGAGCTGTTTTTT.

J is TRBJ2-2 and V is TRBV30; no firm D call. There are 13 residues in the CDR3. V was shortened by 7 bases and J by 4 bases, with 13 bases between the two germline ends. CDR1 GTSNPN and CDR2 SVGIG come from the germline V gene (reference sequence). CDR3 sequence: CASESGFTGELFF. CDR3 nucleotides: TGTGCCTCCGAGTCCGGATTCACCGGGGAGCTGTTTTTT. Filled out from reference TRBV30 and TRBJ2-2, the complete variable domain reads SQTIHQWPATLVQPVGSPLSLECTVEGTSNPNLYWYRQAAGRGLQLLFYSVGIGQISSEVPQNLSASRPQDRQFILSSKKLLLSDSGFYLCASESGFTGELFFGEGSRLTVL.

With respect to this clone: This CDR3 is also generated by other DNA sequences in the sample. The V gene is TRBV5-1, the J gene TRBJ2-3; the D is unclear. The CDR3 consists of 14 residues. CDR1 and CDR2 from the germline V gene are SGHRS and YFSETQ. Trimming pared 0 bases from V and 2 bases from J, leaving 7 bases between. CDR3 nucleotides: TGCGCCAGCAGCTTGGATTCGAACACAGATACGCAGTATTTT. It is translated as CASSLDSNTDTQYF.

The V call is TRBV25-1, the J call TRBJ1-4; D may be TRBD1 (6 bases). The CDR3 sequence is 14 residues long. From germline, CDR1 is MGHDK and CDR2 SYGVNS. Trimming left V 3 bases short and J 7 bases short, with 12 bases between. The CDR3 sequence: CASSEGALGEKLFF. The CDR3 DNA follows: TGTGCCAGCAGTGAGGGGGCTTTGGGTGAAAAACTGTTTTTT.

The chain recombines TRBV6-1 with TRBJ1-2; 8 bases match TRBD1. The V and J ends lost 6 bases and 4 bases, in that order; junction bases with no gene match: 7. In germline, CDR1 is MNHNS, CDR2 SASEGT. The CDR3 runs 14 residues. The CDR3 DNA reads TGTGCCAGCAGGTACCACGGACAGGGCTATGGCTACACCTTC. Its protein product is CASRYHGQGYGYTF.

This clone was recorded a few times. The chain is built from TRBV7-9 and TRBJ2-3, with 9 bases that match TRBD2. The V and J ends lost 5 bases and 8 bases, in that order; junction bases with no gene match: 11. The CDR3 loop spans 15 amino acids. Germline V gene lookup returns CDR1 SEHNR and CDR2 FQNEAQ (reference sequence). The CDR3 spells CASSKREDLLPTQYF. The CDR3 nucleotides are TGTGCCAGCAGCAAGCGGGAGGACCTACTCCCTACGCAGTATTTT. The variable domain in full, with the rest retrieved from reference TRBV7-9 and TRBJ2-3, is DTGVSQNPRHKITKRGQNVTFRCDPISEHNRLYWYRQTLGQGPEFLTYFQNEAQLEKSRLLSDRFSAERPKGSFSTLEIQRTEQGDSAMYLCASSKREDLLPTQYFGPGTRLTVL.

The rearrangement joins TRBV27 to TRBJ2-1, with 13 positions matching TRBD2. Trimming removed 5 bases from V and 3 bases from J; junction bases left unmatched: 10. This CDR3 region has 18 residues. CDR1 MNHEY and CDR2 SMNVEV come from the germline V gene (reference sequence). CDR3 residues: CASSVLAGGPLLYNEQFF. The CDR3 coding sequence is TGTGCCAGCAGTGTACTAGCGGGAGGGCCCCTACTCTACAATGAGCAGTTCTTC.

The rearrangement links TRBV6-6 to TRBJ2-7; TRBD1 matches 10 bases. The CDR3 runs to 14 residues. The J segment lost 1 base and the V segment lost 7 bases, leaving 4 bases of the junction unmatched. CDR1 and CDR2 (germline): MNHNY, SVGAGI (reference sequence). CDR3 in DNA: TGTGCCAGCACCCAGGGACAGGGGTCCTACGAGCAGTACTTC. As protein: CASTQGQGSYEQYF.

The chain carries TRBV5-1 and TRBJ2-2; possibly TRBD1 for D (5 bases). Germline-derived CDR1 and CDR2 are SGHRS and YFSETQ. Trimming removed 5 bases from V and 10 bases from J, with 24 bases in between. The CDR3 spans 16 residues. The CDR3 region is CASREDSGQGWPELFF. CDR3 coding DNA: TGCGCCAGCAGGGAAGACAGTGGGCAGGGATGGCCGGAGCTGTTTTTT. The full variable domain, completed using reference TRBV5-1 and TRBJ2-2, is KAGVTQTPRYLIKTRGQQVTLSCSPISGHRSVSWYQQTPGQGLQFLFEYFSETQRNKGNFPGRFSGRQFSNSRSEMNVSTLELGDSALYLCASREDSGQGWPELFFGEGSRLTVL.